One sample yielded the 17 T cell receptor beta chains listed below, sequenced in a study of cytomegalovirus exposure and HLA in healthy donors. With 60 Vbeta and 13 Jbeta primers, the PCR was carried out. Sequencing was performed with immunoSEQ multiplex PCR; in TCRdb, only in-frame clones are kept and a portion is missing. This sample has some 150,000 clones, with over 60% found just once. Sequenced sample: PBMCs. Source of these receptors: a man between 40 and 49 years old in good health and CMV-seronegative.

The chain carries TRBV6-5 and TRBJ1-1, with a possible D match to TRBD1 (6 bases). The V end was cut by 0 bases, the J end by 1 base, with 9 bases between. The CDR3 sequence is 15 residues long. CDR1 is MNHEY and CDR2 is SVGAGI in the germline V gene. CDR3 DNA sequence: TGTGCCAGCAGTTACTCGACACAGGGGAACACTGAAGCTTTCTTT. Amino acids: CASSYSTQGNTEAFF.

The rearrangement joins TRBV10-3 to TRBJ2-1; TRBD2 aligns across 8 bases. The CDR3 is 16 amino acids. V shed 6 bases, J shed 5 bases, and the junction held 12 bases outside the gene matches. The V gene's germline CDR1 is ENHRY and CDR2 SYGVKD. The CDR3 here is CAISHGFSGINNEQFF. In DNA, the CDR3 is TGTGCCATCAGCCATGGGTTTAGCGGGATCAACAATGAGCAGTTCTTC.

This clone showed up just once. The rearrangement links TRBV30 to TRBJ1-1; 7 positions agree with TRBD1. The trim removed 5 bases at V and 4 bases at J, leaving 7 bases unmatched. This CDR3 is built from 13 residues. The germline CDR1 and CDR2 sequences are GTSNPN and SVGIG (reference sequence). The DNA of the CDR3 is TGTGCCTGGGACAGGGCAGGGCGCACTGAAGCTTTCTTT. This translates into CAWDRAGRTEAFF.

The V and J genes are TRBV7-9 and TRBJ2-5; 12 bases match TRBD1. CDR1 and CDR2 from the germline V gene are SEHNR and FQNEAQ (reference sequence). Trimming at V came to 5 bases and at J to 4 bases, leaving 5 bases not matched to a gene. There are 15 residues in the CDR3. The CDR3 spells CASSPRDRGRETQYF. The CDR3 nucleotides are TGTGCCAGCAGCCCCCGGGACAGGGGGCGAGAGACCCAGTACTTC.

The chain recombines TRBV6-5 with TRBJ2-2; TRBD1 matches 10 bases. CDR3 length equals 14 residues. CDR1 and CDR2 from the germline V gene are MNHEY and SVGAGI. The CDR3 DNA sequence: TGTGCGACCACTCGGGACAGGGGCACCGGGGAGCTGTTTTTT. Translation: CATTRDRGTGELFF.

The chain uses TRBV2 and TRBJ1-2; tentatively, D is TRBD1 (6 bases). Germline V CDR1 and CDR2: SNHLY, FYNNEI. Trimming pared 1 base from V and 7 bases from J, leaving 19 bases between. This CDR3 has 16 residues. CDR3 DNA: TGTGCCAGCAGTGAAGAGGTACGGGGGGGCGCGCCTGGCTACACCTTC. Its translation: CASSEEVRGGAPGYTF. Complete variable domain (other parts from reference TRBV2 and TRBJ1-2): EPEVTQTPSHQVTQMGQEVILRCVPISNHLYFYWYRQILGQKVEFLVSFYNNEISEKSEIFDDQFSVERPDGSNFTLKIRSTKLEDSAMYFCASSEEVRGGAPGYTFGSGTRLTVV.

The V gene is TRBV7-9, the J gene TRBJ1-2; D uncertain. Deletions cut 2 bases from V and 5 bases from J, with 12 bases between. Germline V lookup: CDR1 SEHNR, CDR2 FQNEAQ (reference sequence). The CDR3 has 14 amino acids. The CDR3 nucleotides read TGTGCCAGCAGCTTATTGCCTGGCCGTTATGGCTACACCTTC. It yields the protein CASSLLPGRYGYTF.

This chain joins TRBV12-5 and TRBJ2-7, with D unclear. In germline, CDR1 is LGHNT, CDR2 FRNRAP. V was clipped by 4 bases and J by 2 bases, with 6 bases between them. This CDR3 has 12 amino acids. The chain's CDR3 is CASGSSPYEQYF. Here the CDR3 DNA reads TGTGCTAGTGGTTCCTCCCCCTACGAGCAGTACTTC.

The J gene is TRBJ2-5, the V gene TRBV5-6; possible D gene TRBD2, 6 bases. Trimming pared 3 bases from V and 5 bases from J, leaving 20 bases between. The germline V gene has CDR1 SGHDT and CDR2 YYEEEE. The CDR3 is 16 residues long. The CDR3 DNA is TGTGCCAGCAGCTCAACCGGGACTGGGGAAAGGGAGACCCAGTACTTC. This gives the protein CASSSTGTGERETQYF.

In its sample, this clone was seen a few times. The rearrangement uses TRBV5-1 and TRBJ1-4; D remains ambiguous. V gave up 1 base and J gave up 8 bases, with 12 bases separating them. The CDR3 is 14 residues long. Germline loops: CDR1 SGHRS, CDR2 YFSETQ. The CDR3 loop is CASSLRGAEEKLFF. The CDR3 region has the DNA TGCGCCAGCAGCTTGAGAGGCGCTGAAGAAAAACTGTTTTTT.

This clone was picked up a small number of times. V and J are TRBV5-4 and TRBJ1-2; 7 bases match TRBD1. Trimming at V came to 4 bases and at J to 4 bases, leaving 4 bases not matched to a gene. In germline, CDR1 is SGHNT, CDR2 YYREEE (reference sequence). CDR3 length: 13 amino acids. For the CDR3, the DNA is TGTGCCAGCAGCGTGGACAGGATCTATGGCTACACCTTC. Protein product: CASSVDRIYGYTF.

The rearrangement links TRBV6-5 to TRBJ2-7, with 10 bases lining up with TRBD2. Germline lookup yields CDR1 MNHEY and CDR2 SVGAGI. The CDR3 loop spans 15 amino acids. The junction had 5 bases not matched to a gene; V was cut back by 6 bases and J by 0 bases. DNA for the CDR3: TGTGCCAGCAGATTGGGACTAGCGCTCTCCTACGAGCAGTACTTC. It yields the protein CASRLGLALSYEQYF.

The V and J genes are TRBV7-9 and TRBJ1-1; 8 bases match TRBD1. Trimming took 5 bases from V and 10 from J; bases not matched to a gene: 9. The CDR3 runs to 13 residues. Germline CDR1 reads SEHNR; CDR2 reads FQNEAQ (reference sequence). CDR3 DNA sequence: TGTGCCAGCAGCCCAGGTACAGGGGGAGTAGCTTTCTTT. It codes for CASSPGTGGVAFF.

The V call is TRBV5-1, the J call TRBJ2-5; 9 bases align to TRBD2. Germline-derived CDR1 and CDR2 are SGHRS and YFSETQ. This CDR3 comprises 14 residues. V lost 5 bases to trimming and J lost 4 bases; unmatched junction nucleotides: 6. Written as DNA, the CDR3 is TGCGCCAGCAGAGGCGGGGGGGCCTCAGAGACCCAGTACTTC. It yields the protein CASRGGGASETQYF.

This clone was detected only once. V gene TRBV2 combines with J gene TRBJ2-7; no clear D. The V end lost 4 bases, the J end lost 2 bases, and 9 bases lay between the germline ends. This CDR3 has 13 residues. Germline V gene sequence: CDR1 SNHLY, CDR2 FYNNEI. Here the CDR3 DNA reads TGTGCCAGCAGTGGGCCTGAAACCTACGAGCAGTACTTC. This sequence encodes CASSGPETYEQYF.

This clone showed up just once. V gene TRBV5-1 combines with J gene TRBJ2-7, with D hard to call. CDR3 length: 14 amino acids. Trimming stripped 2 bases from V and 2 bases from J, with 11 bases between. Germline CDR1 and CDR2: SGHRS and YFSETQ. CDR3 nucleotide sequence: TGCGCCAGCAGCTTTGGGCCGGCTACCTACGAGCAGTACTTC. The encoded protein is CASSFGPATYEQYF.

This clone appeared a few times. This chain links TRBV28 with TRBJ2-2; D is unclear. The CDR3 loop spans 13 amino acids. V was pared by 7 bases and J by 4 bases, with 10 bases between. Germline V CDR1 and CDR2: MDHEN, SYDVKM. This chain's CDR3 is CASIQEATGELFF. CDR3 DNA: TGTGCCAGCATTCAGGAAGCCACCGGGGAGCTGTTTTTT.